The sequence of this T cell receptor beta chain was determined in a study of T cells in Graves' hyperthyroidism and ophthalmopathy. Study information: Peripheral blood was collected at initial diagnosis, before any treatment. The study's findings and limits: Blood held most thyroid clonotypes expanded above 0.001 frequency.

Losses at the gene ends were 5 bases for V and 3 bases for J; bases not matched to a gene: 4. In germline, CDR1 is ENHRY, CDR2 SYGVKD. The CDR3 extends over 14 amino acids. Ten or more counts support this clonotype. The antigen remains unidentified. Uncontrolled infection, other autoimmune disease, pregnancy and lactation each barred patients from inclusion. Out of less than 12 ml of fresh peripheral blood came the PBMCs. The TCR beta CDR3 regions underwent amplification using RNA transcripts as the source. First-round RT-PCR of the TCR CDR3 relied on the HTBI primer set. A single record per CDR3 protein comes from TCRdb applying MiXCR to the multiplex PCR reads. The sample lists about 680,000 distinct CDR3 sequences, about 35% occurring once.

The rearrangement links TRBV10-3 to TRBJ2-7; 10 bases fit TRBD2. Sequencing was done on a sample of blood. The sequence was obtained from a woman aged 40 to 50 with Graves' hyperthyroidism. The DNA of the CDR3 is TGTGCCATCAGTTTACAGCGGGGGGGCTACGAGCAGTACTTC. Translation: CAISLQRGGYEQYF.